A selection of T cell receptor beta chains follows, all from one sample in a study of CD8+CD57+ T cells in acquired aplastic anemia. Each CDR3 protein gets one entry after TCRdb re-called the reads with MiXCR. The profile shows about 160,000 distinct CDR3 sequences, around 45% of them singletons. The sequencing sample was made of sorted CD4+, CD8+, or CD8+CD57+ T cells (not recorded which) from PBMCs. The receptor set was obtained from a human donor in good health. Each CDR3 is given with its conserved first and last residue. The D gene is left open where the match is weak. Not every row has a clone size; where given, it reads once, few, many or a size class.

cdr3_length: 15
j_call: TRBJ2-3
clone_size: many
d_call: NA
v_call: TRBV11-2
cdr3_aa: CASSLGQGLTDTQYF
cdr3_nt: TGTGCCAGCAGCTTAGGACAGGGACTCACAGATACGCAGTATTTT

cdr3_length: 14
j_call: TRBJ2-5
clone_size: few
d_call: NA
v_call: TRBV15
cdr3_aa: CATSKKDILETQYF
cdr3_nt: TGTGCCACCAGCAAAAAGGACATTCTCGAGACCCAGTACTTC

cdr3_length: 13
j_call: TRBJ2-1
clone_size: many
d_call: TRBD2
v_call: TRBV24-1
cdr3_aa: CATTGGEYNEQFF
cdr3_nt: TGTGCCACCACGGGAGGGGAGTACAATGAGCAGTTCTTC

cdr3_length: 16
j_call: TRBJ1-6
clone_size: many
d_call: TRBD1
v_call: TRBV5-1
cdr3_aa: CASSRTGSSYNSPLHF
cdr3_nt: TGCGCCAGCAGCCGGACAGGGAGCTCCTATAATTCACCCCTCCACTTT

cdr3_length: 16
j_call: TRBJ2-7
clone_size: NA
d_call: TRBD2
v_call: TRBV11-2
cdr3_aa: CASSLWTSGGSGAEYF
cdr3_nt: TGTGCCAGCAGCCTTTGGACTAGCGGGGGATCCGGCGCGGAGTACTTC

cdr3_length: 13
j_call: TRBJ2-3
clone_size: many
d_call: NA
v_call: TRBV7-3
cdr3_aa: CASRRDSTDTQYF
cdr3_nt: TGTGCCAGCAGACGGGACAGCACAGATACGCAGTATTTT

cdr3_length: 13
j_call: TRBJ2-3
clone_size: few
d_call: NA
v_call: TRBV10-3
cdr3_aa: CAIRDVDTDTQYF
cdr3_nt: TGTGCCATCAGGGACGTAGACACAGATACGCAGTATTTT

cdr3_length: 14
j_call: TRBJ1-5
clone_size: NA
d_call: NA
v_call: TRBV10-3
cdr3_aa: CAISRDGLDQPQHF
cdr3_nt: TGTGCCATCAGTCGGGATGGTTTAGATCAGCCCCAGCATTTT

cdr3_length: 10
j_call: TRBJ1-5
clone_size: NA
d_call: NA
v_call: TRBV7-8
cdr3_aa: CAKRCQPQHF
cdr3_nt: TGTGCCAAAAGGTGTCAGCCCCAGCATTTT

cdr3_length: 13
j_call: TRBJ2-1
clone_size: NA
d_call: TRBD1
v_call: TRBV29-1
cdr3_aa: CSATGAGGNEQFF
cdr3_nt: TGCAGCGCTACAGGGGCTGGAGGCAATGAGCAGTTCTTC

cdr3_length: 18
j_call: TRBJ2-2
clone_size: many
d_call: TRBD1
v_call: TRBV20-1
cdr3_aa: CSARDWYRGLSNTGELFF
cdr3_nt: TGCAGTGCTAGAGATTGGTACAGGGGGCTATCGAACACCGGGGAGCTGTTTTTT

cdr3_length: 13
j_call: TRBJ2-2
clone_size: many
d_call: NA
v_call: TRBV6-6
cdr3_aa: CASSYGYTGELFF
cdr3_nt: TGTGCCAGCAGTTACGGGTACACCGGGGAGCTGTTTTTT

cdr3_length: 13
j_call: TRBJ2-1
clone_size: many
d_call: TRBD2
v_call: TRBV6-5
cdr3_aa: CASSRTSLGEQFF
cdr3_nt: TGTGCCAGCAGTCGGACTAGCCTGGGTGAGCAGTTCTTC

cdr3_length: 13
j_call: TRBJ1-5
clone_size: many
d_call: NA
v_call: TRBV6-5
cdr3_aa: CASSYPSNQPQHF
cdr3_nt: TGTGCCAGCAGTTACCCAAGCAATCAGCCCCAGCATTTT

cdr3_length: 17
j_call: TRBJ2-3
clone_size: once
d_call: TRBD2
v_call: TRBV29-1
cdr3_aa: CSVIGLAGVTSTDTQYF
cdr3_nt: TGCAGCGTAATCGGACTAGCGGGGGTAACTAGCACAGATACGCAGTATTTT

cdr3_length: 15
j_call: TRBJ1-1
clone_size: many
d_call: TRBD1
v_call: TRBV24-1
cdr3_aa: CATSDPRTGDTEAFF
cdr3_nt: TGTGCCACCAGTGATCCTCGGACAGGGGACACTGAAGCTTTCTTT

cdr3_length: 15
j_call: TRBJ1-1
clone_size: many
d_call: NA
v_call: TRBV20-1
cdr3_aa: CSARGLAGRDTEAFF
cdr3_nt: TGCAGTGCTAGAGGTTTGGCAGGGAGGGACACTGAAGCTTTCTTT

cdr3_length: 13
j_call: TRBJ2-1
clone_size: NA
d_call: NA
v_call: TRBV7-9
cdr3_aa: CASSARVGNEQFF
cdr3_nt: TGTGCCAGCAGCGCGAGAGTAGGCAATGAGCAGTTCTTC

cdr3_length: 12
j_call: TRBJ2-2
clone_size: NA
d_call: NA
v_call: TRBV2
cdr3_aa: CASSEVIGELFF
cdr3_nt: TGTGCCAGCAGTGAAGTTATCGGGGAGCTGTTTTTT

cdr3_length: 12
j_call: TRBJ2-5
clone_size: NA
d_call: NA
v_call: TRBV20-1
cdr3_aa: CSARAGGQTQYF
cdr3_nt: TGCAGCGCCCGGGCCGGGGGTCAGACCCAGTACTTC

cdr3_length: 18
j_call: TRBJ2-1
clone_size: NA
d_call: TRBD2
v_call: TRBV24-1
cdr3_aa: CATSDPGLAEVSYNEQFF
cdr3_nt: TGTGCCACCAGTGATCCTGGACTAGCGGAAGTCTCCTACAATGAGCAGTTCTTC

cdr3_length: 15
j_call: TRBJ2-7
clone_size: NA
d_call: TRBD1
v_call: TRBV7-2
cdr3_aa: CASSRTGTATYEQYF
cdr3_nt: TGTGCCAGCAGCAGAACCGGGACAGCTACCTACGAGCAGTACTTC

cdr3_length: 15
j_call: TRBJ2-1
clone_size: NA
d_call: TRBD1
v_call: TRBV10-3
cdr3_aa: CAISESRTGGNEQFF
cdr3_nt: TGTGCCATCAGTGAGTCGAGGACAGGGGGGAATGAGCAGTTCTTC

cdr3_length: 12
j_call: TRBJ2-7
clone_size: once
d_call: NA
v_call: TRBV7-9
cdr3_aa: CASSPGGRFQYF
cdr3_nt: TGTGCCAGCAGCCCAGGCGGGCGGTTTCAGTACTTC

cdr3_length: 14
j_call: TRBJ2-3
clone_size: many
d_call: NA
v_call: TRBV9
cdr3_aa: CASSGLRSTDTQYF
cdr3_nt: TGTGCCAGCAGTGGCCTCAGGAGCACAGATACGCAGTATTTT

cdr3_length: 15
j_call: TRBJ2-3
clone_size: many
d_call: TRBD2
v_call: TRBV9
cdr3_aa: CASSPLAGYTDTQYF
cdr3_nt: TGTGCCAGCAGCCCCCTAGCGGGGTACACAGATACGCAGTATTTT

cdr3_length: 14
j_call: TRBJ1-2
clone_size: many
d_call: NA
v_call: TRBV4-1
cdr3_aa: CASSQDGGSYGYTF
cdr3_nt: TGCGCCAGCAGCCAAGACGGCGGTTCCTATGGCTACACCTTC

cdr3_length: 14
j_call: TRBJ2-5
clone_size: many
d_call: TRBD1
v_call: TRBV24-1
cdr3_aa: CATSDRRQGETQYF
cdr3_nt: TGTGCCACCAGTGACCGTAGACAGGGGGAGACCCAGTACTTC

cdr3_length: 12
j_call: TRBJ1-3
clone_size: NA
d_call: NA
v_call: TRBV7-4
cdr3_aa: CASSCRRNTIYF
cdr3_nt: TGTGCCAGCAGCTGCAGAAGAAACACCATATATTTT

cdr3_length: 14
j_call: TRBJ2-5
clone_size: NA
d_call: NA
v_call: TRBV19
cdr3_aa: CASSIFGDQETQYF
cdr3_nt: TGTGCCAGTAGTATTTTTGGAGACCAAGAGACCCAGTACTTC

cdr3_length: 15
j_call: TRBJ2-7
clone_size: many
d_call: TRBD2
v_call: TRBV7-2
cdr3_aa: CASSLRVAGSREQYF
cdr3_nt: TGTGCCAGCAGCTTACGAGTAGCGGGATCGCGGGAGCAGTACTTC

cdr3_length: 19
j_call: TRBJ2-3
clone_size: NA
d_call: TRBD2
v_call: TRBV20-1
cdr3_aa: CSARGLASGGASSTDTQYF
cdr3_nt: TGCAGTGCTAGAGGTCTGGCTAGCGGGGGGGCCTCGAGCACAGATACGCAGTATTTT

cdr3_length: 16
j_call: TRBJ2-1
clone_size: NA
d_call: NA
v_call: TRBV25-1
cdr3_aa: CASLSEGKGSYNEQFF
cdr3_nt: TGTGCCAGCTTAAGCGAGGGAAAGGGCTCCTACAATGAGCAGTTCTTC

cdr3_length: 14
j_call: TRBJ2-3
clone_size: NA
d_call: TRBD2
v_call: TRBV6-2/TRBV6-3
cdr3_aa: CASSFGLAQDTQYF
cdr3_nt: TGTGCCAGCAGTTTTGGACTAGCCCAAGATACGCAGTATTTT

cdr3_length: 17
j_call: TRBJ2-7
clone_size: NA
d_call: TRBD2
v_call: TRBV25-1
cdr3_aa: CASSAGSGVQSADEQYF
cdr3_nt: TGTGCCAGCAGTGCGGGTAGCGGGGTTCAGTCGGCGGACGAGCAGTACTTC

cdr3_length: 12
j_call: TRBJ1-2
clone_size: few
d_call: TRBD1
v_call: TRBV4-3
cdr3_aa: CASRGTGGGYTF
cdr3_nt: TGCGCCAGCAGAGGGACAGGGGGTGGCTACACCTTC

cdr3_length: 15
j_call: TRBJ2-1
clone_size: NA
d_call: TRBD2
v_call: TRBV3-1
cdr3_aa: CASSFSGRAYNEQFF
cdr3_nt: TGTGCCAGCAGCTTTAGCGGGAGGGCTTACAATGAGCAGTTCTTC

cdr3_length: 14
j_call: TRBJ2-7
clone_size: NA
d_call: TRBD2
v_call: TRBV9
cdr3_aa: CASSPTSGNDEQYF
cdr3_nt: TGTGCCAGCAGCCCTACTAGCGGGAACGACGAGCAGTACTTC

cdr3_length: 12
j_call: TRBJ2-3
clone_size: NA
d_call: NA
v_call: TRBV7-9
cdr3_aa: CASSFISDTQYF
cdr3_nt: TGTGCCAGCAGCTTCATCTCAGATACGCAGTATTTT

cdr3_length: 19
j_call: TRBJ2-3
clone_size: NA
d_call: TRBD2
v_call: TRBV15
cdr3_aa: CATSRDPSSGGASTDTQYF
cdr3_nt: TGTGCCACCAGCAGAGATCCCTCTAGCGGGGGGGCCTCGACAGATACGCAGTATTTT

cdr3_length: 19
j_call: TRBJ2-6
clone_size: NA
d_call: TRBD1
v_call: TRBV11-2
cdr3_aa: CASSLFLTGVISGANVLTF
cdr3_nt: TGTGCCAGCAGCTTATTCTTGACAGGGGTCATCTCTGGGGCCAACGTCCTGACTTTC

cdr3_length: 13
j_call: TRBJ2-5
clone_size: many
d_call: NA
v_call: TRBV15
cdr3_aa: CATNAGLQETQYF
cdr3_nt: TGTGCCACCAACGCGGGACTCCAAGAGACCCAGTACTTC

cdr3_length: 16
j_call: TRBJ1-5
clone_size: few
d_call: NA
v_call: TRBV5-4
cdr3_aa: CASSWGGTGPDQPQHF
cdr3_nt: TGTGCCAGCAGCTGGGGGGGCACAGGACCCGATCAGCCCCAGCATTTT

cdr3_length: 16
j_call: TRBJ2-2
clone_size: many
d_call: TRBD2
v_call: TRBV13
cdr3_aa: CASSGTSQKYTGELFF
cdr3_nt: TGTGCCAGCAGTGGGACTAGCCAAAAGTACACCGGGGAGCTGTTTTTT

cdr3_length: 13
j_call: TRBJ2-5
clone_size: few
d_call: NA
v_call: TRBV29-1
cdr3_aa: CSAEGRGRETQYF
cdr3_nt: TGCAGCGCCGAGGGTCGGGGCCGAGAGACCCAGTACTTC

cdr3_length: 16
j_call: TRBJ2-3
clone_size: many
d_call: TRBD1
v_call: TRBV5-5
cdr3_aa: CASSLGGQISTDTQYF
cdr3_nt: TGTGCCAGCAGCCTTGGGGGACAGATCAGCACAGATACGCAGTATTTT

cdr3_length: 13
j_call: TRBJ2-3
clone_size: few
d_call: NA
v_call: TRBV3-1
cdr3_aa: CASSHASEDTQYF
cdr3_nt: TGTGCCAGCAGCCACGCCTCCGAGGATACGCAGTATTTT

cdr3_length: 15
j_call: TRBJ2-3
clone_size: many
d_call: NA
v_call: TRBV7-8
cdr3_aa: CASSLRGWSADTQYF
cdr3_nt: TGTGCCAGCAGCCTAAGGGGGTGGTCGGCAGATACGCAGTATTTT

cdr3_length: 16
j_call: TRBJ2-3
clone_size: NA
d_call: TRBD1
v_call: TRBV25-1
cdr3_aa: CASSPGGQGGTDTQYF
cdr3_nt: TGTGCCAGCAGTCCAGGGGGACAGGGCGGCACAGATACGCAGTATTTT

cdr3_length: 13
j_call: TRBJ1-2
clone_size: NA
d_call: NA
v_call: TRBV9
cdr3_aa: CASSPAGLDGYTF
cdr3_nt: TGTGCCAGCAGCCCTGCTGGCCTGGATGGCTACACCTTC

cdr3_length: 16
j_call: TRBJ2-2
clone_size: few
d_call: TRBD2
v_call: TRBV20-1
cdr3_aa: CSARDLGLGNTGELFF
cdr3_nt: TGCAGTGCTAGAGATCTGGGACTAGGCAACACCGGGGAGCTGTTTTTT

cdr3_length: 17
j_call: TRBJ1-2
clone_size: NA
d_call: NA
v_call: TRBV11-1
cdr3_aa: CASSFPTLSEGDYGYTF
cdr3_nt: TGTGCCAGCAGCTTTCCCACTCTCTCGGAGGGTGACTATGGCTACACCTTC

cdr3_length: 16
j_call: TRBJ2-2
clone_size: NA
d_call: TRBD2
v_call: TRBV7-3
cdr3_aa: CASSPRTSGDLGELFF
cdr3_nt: TGTGCCAGCAGCCCGAGGACTAGCGGGGACCTCGGGGAGCTGTTTTTT

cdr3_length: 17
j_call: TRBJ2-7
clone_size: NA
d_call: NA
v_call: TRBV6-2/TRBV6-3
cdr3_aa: CASSYFVLFGTSYEQYF
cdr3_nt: TGTGCCAGCAGTTACTTCGTCCTTTTCGGAACATCCTACGAGCAGTACTTC

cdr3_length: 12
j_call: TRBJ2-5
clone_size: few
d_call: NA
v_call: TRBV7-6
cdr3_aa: CASSPDQETQYF
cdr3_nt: TGTGCCAGCAGTCCTGATCAGGAGACCCAGTACTTC